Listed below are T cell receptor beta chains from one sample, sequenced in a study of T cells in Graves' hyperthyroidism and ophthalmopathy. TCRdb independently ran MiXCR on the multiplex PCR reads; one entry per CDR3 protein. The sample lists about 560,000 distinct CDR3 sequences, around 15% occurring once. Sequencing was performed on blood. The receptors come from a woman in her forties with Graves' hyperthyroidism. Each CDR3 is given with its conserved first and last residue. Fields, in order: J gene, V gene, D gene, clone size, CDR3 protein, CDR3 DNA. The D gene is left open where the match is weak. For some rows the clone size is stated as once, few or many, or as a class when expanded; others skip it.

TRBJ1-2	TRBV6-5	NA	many	CASSYQGSGYTF	TGTGCCAGCAGTTACCAGGGCTCTGGCTACACCTTC
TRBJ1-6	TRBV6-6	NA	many	CASSYRDVSSYNSPLHF	TGTGCCAGCAGTTACAGGGACGTGAGCTCCTATAATTCACCCCTCCACTTT
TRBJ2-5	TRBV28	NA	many	CASTLRTDQETQYF	TGTGCCAGCACCCTCCGGACAGATCAAGAGACCCAGTACTTC
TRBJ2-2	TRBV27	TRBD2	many	CASSPGLAGDTGELFF	TGTGCCAGCAGTCCCGGACTAGCGGGAGACACCGGGGAGCTGTTTTTT
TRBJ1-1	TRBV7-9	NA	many	CASSSEVRAEAFF	TGTGCCAGCAGCTCTGAAGTGCGAGCTGAAGCTTTCTTT
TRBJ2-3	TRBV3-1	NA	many	CASSQEGDTQYF	TGTGCCAGCAGCCAAGAGGGGGATACGCAGTATTTT
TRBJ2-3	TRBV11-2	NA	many	CASSLEGTSTDTQYF	TGTGCCAGCAGCTTGGAGGGGACCAGCACAGATACGCAGTATTTT
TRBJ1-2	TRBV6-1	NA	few	CASTTGTYGYTF	TGTGCCAGCACAACAGGGACCTATGGCTACACCTTC
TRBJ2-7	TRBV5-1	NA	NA	CASSNNNEQYF	TGCGCCAGCAGCAACAACAATGAGCAGTACTTC
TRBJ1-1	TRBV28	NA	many	CASSWGQGNRAFF	TGTGCCAGCAGCTGGGGGCAGGGGAATCGAGCTTTCTTT
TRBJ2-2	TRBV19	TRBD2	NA	CASNPFPGLAGEGTGELFF	TGTGCCAGTAACCCCTTCCCGGGACTAGCGGGCGAGGGCACCGGGGAGCTGTTTTTT
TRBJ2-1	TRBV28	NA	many	CASSQGAGAIAYNEQFF	TGTGCCAGCAGTCAAGGAGCGGGTGCAATAGCCTACAATGAGCAGTTCTTC
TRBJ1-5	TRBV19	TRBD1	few	CASSIGGQGGQPQHF	TGTGCCAGTAGTATCGGGGGACAGGGCGGTCAGCCCCAGCATTTT